Here is one TCR beta chain with its context. The source of the sample is a study of identical twins. One entry per CDR3 protein, called by TCRdb with MiXCR from the 5' RACE reads. The sample has roughly 230,000 distinct CDR3 sequences; about 9% are singletons. The CDR3 totals 17 residues. Germline V lookup: CDR1 SGHTA, CDR2 FQGNSA. The V gene end was trimmed by 5 bases and the J gene end by 2 bases; junction bases not matched to a gene: 12. This same sample was also taken into another study, of yellow fever vaccine responses in identical twins.

The V gene is TRBV7-2, the J gene TRBJ2-7, with 10 bases that match TRBD2. The TCR originated in a woman aged 18-29 years in good health. Material: CD8+ T cells sorted from blood. CDR3 sequence (DNA): TGTGCCAGCAGCGCGGGACTAGCGATGCCTCCGACCTACGAGCAGTACTTC. It yields the protein CASSAGLAMPPTYEQYF.